This entry lists 3 T cell receptor beta chains sequenced from one sample in a study of T-cell memory formation after mild COVID-19. One entry per CDR3 protein results from TCRdb running MiXCR on the 5' RACE reads. The table records fewer than 350,000 distinct CDR3 sequences, 15% to 20% of them present only once. What was sequenced was PBMCs or a T cell subset sorted from them (not recorded which). The receptors were sampled from a man between 18 and 29 years old who had mild COVID-19 (a few samples of this study predate the infection). Cell type and time point are not known.

This clonotype was recorded a few times. The J gene is TRBJ2-1, the V gene TRBV6-2 or TRBV6-3, with TRBD2 matching over 9 bases. V gave up 1 base and J gave up 8 bases; unmatched junction bases: 6. Germline V gene lookup returns CDR1 MNHEY and CDR2 SVGEGT. The CDR3 covers 15 residues. The DNA for the CDR3 is TGTGCCAGCAGTTACTTCGGCGGGGGGGCCTATGAGCAGTTCTTC. It codes for CASSYFGGGAYEQFF.

This clonotype turned up a few times. This chain uses TRBV18 with TRBJ1-2; 8 bases agree with TRBD1. The CDR3 extends over 19 amino acids. Germline CDR1 is KGHSH and CDR2 is LQKENI. Trimming removed 1 base from V and 3 bases from J; junction bases left unmatched: 16. The CDR3 loop is CASSPLFRTGSPNYYGYTF. In DNA, the CDR3 is TGTGCCAGCTCACCACTCTTTCGGACAGGGTCACCGAATTACTATGGCTACACCTTC.

This chain links TRBV7-9 with TRBJ2-7; either TRBD1 or TRBD2 may fit D (5 bases each). The germline V gene encodes CDR1 SEHNR and CDR2 FQNEAQ (reference sequence). V was cut by 2 bases and J by 6 bases, with 11 bases left in between. This CDR3 is 13 amino acids long. CDR3 sequence reads: CASSLISGTEQYV. Here the CDR3 DNA reads TGTGCCAGCAGCTTAATTTCCGGGACCGAGCAGTACGTC.